This T cell receptor (beta chain) was identified in a study of CD39 and CD103 CD8 tumor-infiltrating T cells (dated by TCRdb to 2016 to 2018). Background for the entire study: Repertoire comparisons were shown for an HPV-positive HNSCC, an HPV-negative HNSCC, an ovarian cancer and a melanoma patient. Repertoires of CD8 TIL subsets defined by CD103 and CD39 were compared with peripheral memory CD8 T cells by TCRbeta CDR3 deep sequencing.

For each subset, between roughly 9,500 and 110,000 sorted cells were used for genomic DNA extraction with the DNeasy Blood and Tissue Kit. The immunoSEQ service sequenced and mapped the TCRbeta V-J or V-D-J regions, with coverage above 8.5x for each sample. For the original study's pipeline: Only productive rearrangements exported from the immunoSEQ Analyzer platform were analyzed, with clonality assessed on the 500 most abundant clones. The Morisita-Horn similarity index and the Jaccard index were used to quantify the overlap in repertoires between populations. In roughly 6 cancer patients, Morisita-Horn similarity was measured between the TCR repertoires of CD8 T-cell subsets. TCRdb obtained this table from immuneACCESS and retained in-frame rearrangements with V and J assigned. These tables miss some clones; where compared with another copy, unresolved V genes account for less than half of the shortfall, and the remainder is unexplained. V, J and clone size are those of that table, while D and trimming were read from the DNA. The sample contains under 20,000 clones, around nine tenths of them found a single time. Of the sample, about 4.4% falls within the top ten clones.

Patients were not receiving therapy at sample collection, though earlier treatments ranged from chemotherapy, radiotherapy, surgery and immunotherapy to none. After thawing, cells were enriched for T lymphocytes using a negative-selection kit, with EpCAM beads added for tumor-infiltrating lymphocytes. Memory CD8 T cells were sorted as CD8+CD4-CD45RA- cells irrespective of CCR7 expression. Before analysis, peripheral blood mononuclear cells were isolated on a Ficoll-Paque PLUS gradient and cryopreserved. Populations were sorted on a FACSAria II to 98% to 99% purity, and the cell pellets were frozen for TCR sequencing without being cultured. Overall results and qualifications from the work: Clonotypes from DP TILs were seldom detected in blood or uninvolved lymph node, while clonotypes from DN TILs overlapped to a large extent with peripheral memory CD8 repertoires. DP CD8 TILs appeared more oligoclonal than DN and SP CD8 TILs and blood memory CD8 T cells, with top 30 clonotypes covering roughly 55-90%.

This clone was seen a single time. No cognate antigen has been identified for it. The record has no base qualities; no much larger clone is one base away. Taken from the germline V gene (reference sequence), the CDR1 and CDR2 loops are MNHEY and SMNVEV. Here V drops 4 bases and J drops 4 bases, and the junction holds 8 bases not matched to any gene. The CDR3 numbers 16 residues from cysteine through phenylalanine. This entry keeps only the CDR3 DNA: 48 bases, framed from base 1. The V and J segments used are TRBV27 and TRBJ2-2, with TRBD1 matching 8 junction bases. This sequence was found in a human donor with head and neck squamous cell carcinoma. What was sequenced was CD8+ T cells sorted from blood. Reading the label with the study, this specimen's cell subset or site is: total memory CD8 T cells (CD45RA-CCR7+/-) from blood or uninvolved lymph node. For the CDR3, the sequence is CASSSLSGGPTGELFF. The DNA reads TGTGCCAGCAGTTCGCTCTCAGGGGGCCCCACCGGGGAGCTGTTTTTT.